A selection of T cell receptor beta chains follows, all from one sample in a study of a mutant IDH1 vaccine in newly diagnosed glioma. Their specific antigens are unknown. The data were produced by immunoSEQ multiplex PCR, yet TCRdb's version contains in-frame clones alone and is incomplete. The table has about 40,000 clones, roughly 80% seen once. The starting material was PBMCs, obtained from a glioma patient whose treatment included an IDH1 peptide vaccine. These receptors were collected from a woman between 45 and 60 years old with glioma. The CDR3 runs from the conserved cysteine through the conserved F or W. Fields, in order: J gene, V gene, CDR3 protein.

TRBJ2-7 | TRBV10-1 | CASSSGTTYEQYF
TRBJ1-4 | TRBV5-1 | CASSLGGGGEKLFF
TRBJ2-7 | TRBV11-3 | CASSVKHEQYF
TRBJ2-2 | TRBV9 | CASSSRETLGGELFF
TRBJ2-2 | TRBV5-1 | CASSLDPAGVGELFF
TRBJ1-1 | TRBV27 | CASRSGGGGGGQGTEAFF
TRBJ1-2 | TRBV28 | CASSFFVPRDSNYGYTF
TRBJ2-7 | TRBV7-8 | CASSLKTSGGSSSYEQYF
TRBJ2-1 | TRBV19 | CAVAGGLFYNEQFF
TRBJ1-1 | TRBV27 | CASSLAGTLPAVTEAFF
TRBJ2-3 | TRBV7-3 | CASSWGGATDTQYF
TRBJ2-5 | TRBV28 | CASSPSGGGQETQYF
TRBJ1-5 | TRBV19 | CASSSWRLEQPQHF
TRBJ1-1 | TRBV5-1 | CASSWGLNTEAFF
TRBJ2-2 | TRBV19 | CACAFFGTGELFF
TRBJ1-6 | TRBV7-9 | CASSTGYSDSPLHF
TRBJ2-2 | TRBV5-5 | CASSFPGVGTGELFF
TRBJ2-7 | TRBV29-1 | CSVGGAGGGYEQYF
TRBJ1-5 | TRBV7-8 | CASSIRTGGEESNQPQHF
TRBJ2-7 | TRBV4-1 | CASSQGTSGGPRTYEQYF
TRBJ1-6 | TRBV28 | CASSLRAPQIPNSPLHF
TRBJ1-1 | TRBV15 | CATSTSDRGRTEAFF
TRBJ1-1 | TRBV10-3 | CAISPSSPENTEAFF
TRBJ1-2 | TRBV5-1 | CASSKTGGNAGYTF
TRBJ2-1 | TRBV9 | CASSESGVTYNEQFF
TRBJ1-1 | TRBV5-1 | CASTSLGQGARDTEAFF